This T cell receptor beta chain was identified in a study of identical twins. General study results and limits: Twins' excess sharing was less marked for out-of-frame beta sequences. With abundant cord blood beta clonotypes, insertions were fewer; memory repertoires showed no such pattern.

Unique molecular identifiers were present on cDNA, and template switching added a universal primer site. TCRdb passed the 5' RACE reads through MiXCR, listing each CDR3 protein once. The sample carries about 530,000 distinct CDR3 sequences, 13% to 15% recorded once. Worth noting for this clonotype: Its antigen is not identified.

This CDR3 is 13 amino acids long. From germline, CDR1 is SNHLY and CDR2 FYNNEI. V lost 5 bases, J lost 11 bases, and 6 bases stayed unmatched. The sample was also reused in another study, on yellow fever vaccine responses in identical twins.

This sequence joins TRBV2 and TRBJ1-6, with TRBD1 matching over 7 bases. The sample consisted of CD4+ T cells sorted from blood. This receptor was obtained from a woman aged 18-29 years in good health. For the CDR3, the DNA is TGTGCCAGCAGTCAGGGGGAAGTTACACCCCTCCACTTT. It codes for CASSQGEVTPLHF.